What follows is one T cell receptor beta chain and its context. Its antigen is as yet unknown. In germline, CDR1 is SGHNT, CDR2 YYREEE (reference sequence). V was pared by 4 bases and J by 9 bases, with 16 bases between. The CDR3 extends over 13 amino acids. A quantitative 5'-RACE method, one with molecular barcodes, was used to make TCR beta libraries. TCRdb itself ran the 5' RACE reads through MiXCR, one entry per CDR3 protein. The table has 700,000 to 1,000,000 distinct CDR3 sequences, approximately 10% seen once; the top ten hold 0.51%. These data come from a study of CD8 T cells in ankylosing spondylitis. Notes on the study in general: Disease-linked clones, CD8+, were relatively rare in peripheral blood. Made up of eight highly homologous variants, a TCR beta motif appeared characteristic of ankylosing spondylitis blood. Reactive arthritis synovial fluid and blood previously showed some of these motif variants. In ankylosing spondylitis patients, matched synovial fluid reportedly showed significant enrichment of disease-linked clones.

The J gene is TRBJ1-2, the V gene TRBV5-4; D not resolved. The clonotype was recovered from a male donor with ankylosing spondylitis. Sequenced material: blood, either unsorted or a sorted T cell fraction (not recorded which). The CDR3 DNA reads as TGTGCCAGCAGCCTCCAAGAGAATAGTCGCTACACCTTC. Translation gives CASSLQENSRYTF.